These T cell receptor beta chains were read from a single sample in a study of T cells in Graves' hyperthyroidism and ophthalmopathy. TCRdb re-called the multiplex PCR reads with MiXCR, one entry per CDR3 protein. This table holds approximately 600,000 distinct CDR3 sequences, under 15% found once. The source material was blood. The source is a woman between 40 and 50 years old with Graves' ophthalmopathy. Each CDR3 is given with its conserved first and last residue. Fields, in order: D gene, J gene, V gene, CDR3 protein. D genes are given only for firm matches.

NA TRBJ1-3 TRBV19 CASSTGISSGNTIYF
NA TRBJ2-7 TRBV20-1 CSARDRDVYEQYF
TRBD2 TRBJ2-5 TRBV11-2 CASVLTAGVDQETQYF
TRBD1 TRBJ1-1 TRBV27 CASSGQGLEAFF
NA TRBJ1-1 TRBV6-5 CASSYSAPPEAFF
TRBD2 TRBJ2-2 TRBV24-1 CATSEWTSGTNTGELFF
TRBD1 TRBJ1-2 TRBV11-1 CASSLAVGQGGYGYTF
TRBD1 TRBJ1-1 TRBV12-3/TRBV12-4 CASSPGGYRDEAFF
TRBD2 TRBJ2-7 TRBV15 CATSRGRGGDTYEQYF
TRBD1 TRBJ1-1 TRBV30 CAWNFGTGEAFF
TRBD1 TRBJ2-2 TRBV5-1 CASSRTGMGTGELFF
TRBD1 TRBJ1-1 TRBV29-1 CSVETGGVGTEAFF
NA TRBJ1-1 TRBV5-1 CASSLAAGFRTEAFF
NA TRBJ1-3 TRBV4-1 CASSQDSSSGNTIYF
NA TRBJ2-5 TRBV2 CASSVRRETQYF
NA TRBJ2-6 TRBV11-2 CATSEGPNSGANVLTF
TRBD1 TRBJ1-2 TRBV7-9 CASEGQGDYGYTF
NA TRBJ1-1 TRBV2 CASSEETGYTTEAFF
NA TRBJ1-2 TRBV12-3/TRBV12-4 CASSDRGPLISYGYTF
NA TRBJ2-1 TRBV11-2 CASSFGGLGHVVGDEQFF
TRBD2 TRBJ2-7 TRBV6-1 CASSLGTSGSVYEQYF
TRBD1 TRBJ1-2 TRBV7-2 CASSLGGTGNYGYTF
NA TRBJ2-7 TRBV28 CASSPSGGKSLEYF
NA TRBJ1-2 TRBV12-3/TRBV12-4 CASSLDSQSPYGYTF
NA TRBJ2-7 TRBV24-1 CATSEAGSHEQYF
TRBD2 TRBJ2-2 TRBV6-1 CASSELAGEGDGELFF
TRBD1 TRBJ2-2 TRBV5-1 CASSLGDRSNTGELFF
TRBD1 TRBJ2-7 TRBV5-1 CASSSDRVPYEQYF
NA TRBJ2-7 TRBV4-2 CASSQGGFYEQYF
NA TRBJ2-1 TRBV2 CASKTDPSYNEQFF
NA TRBJ1-2 TRBV28 CASSLGERYGYTF
TRBD2 TRBJ2-7 TRBV19 CASSSGTSGPLEQYF